This note documents a single TCR beta chain sequence. The data were obtained in a study of blood T cell repertoires in COVID-19. Study overall: Donors in the United States, Italy and Spain gave samples during acute or convalescent COVID-19.

Sequencing used immunoSEQ multiplex PCR; TCRdb keeps in-frame clones, though not all of them. The sample shows roughly 200,000 clones, 85% of them seen only once. Cohort allocation depended upon clinical history that participants reported. This clonotype was sampled from a man aged 40-49 years who had recovered from COVID-19. The sample consisted of PBMCs or T cells enriched from blood (not recorded which).

The CDR3 region has the DNA TGCGCCAGCAAGCGGGAAGAAGGCTATGGCTACACCTTC. Protein sequence: CASKREEGYGYTF. This chain joins TRBV4-1 and TRBJ1-2, with unresolved D. The CDR3 consists of 13 residues. Per germline, CDR1 MGHRA and CDR2 YSYEKL. With 7 bases removed from V and 4 bases from J, the gap between germline ends came to 13 bases.